One and the same sample provided the 23 T cell receptor beta chains below, sequenced in a study of beta chain features in type 1 diabetes. Study-level findings and limits: In all four CD4+ subsets, TCRB CDR3 length was significantly, moderately reduced in type 1 diabetes.

These TCRs are of unknown antigen specificity. The entirety of the isolated RNA underwent reverse transcription, so expressed TCRB transcripts were sequenced. TCRdb's table, derived via immunoSEQ multiplex PCR, lists solely in-frame clones and lacks some. The sample shows roughly 330,000 clones, about 13% of them seen only once. The sample comprised naive CD4+ T cells from blood. The receptors stem from a woman under 30 with type 1 diabetes.

The CDR3 coding sequence is TGTGCCAGCAATGGACAGGACACCGGGGAGCTGTTTTTT. Translated: CASNGQDTGELFF. The rearrangement links TRBV27 to TRBJ2-2, with 7 bases aligning to TRBD1. Trimming cost V 7 bases and J 3 bases; bases outside gene matches: 2. Germline V gives CDR1 MNHEY, CDR2 SMNVEV (reference sequence). The CDR3 spans 13 residues.

This chain joins TRBV11-1 and TRBJ2-1; D is unclear. Germline assignment: CDR1 SGHAT and CDR2 FQDESV (reference sequence). Between the trimmed V and J ends, which lost 2 bases and 6 bases, there was a span of 14 bases. The CDR3 loop spans 15 amino acids. The CDR3 nucleotides read TGTGCCAGCAGCTTAAGTCCTAGTCCGGGCAATGAGCAGTTCTTC. It translates to CASSLSPSPGNEQFF.

This clone came up a few times. V gene TRBV30 combines with J gene TRBJ2-3, with 7 bases aligning to TRBD1. V was clipped by 2 bases and J by 0 bases; unmatched bases: 5. The CDR3 is 15 amino acids. Per germline, CDR1 GTSNPN and CDR2 SVGIG (reference sequence). Written as DNA, the CDR3 is TGTGCCTGGAGTTGGGACAGAGCAAGCACAGATACGCAGTATTTT. Its translation is CAWSWDRASTDTQYF.

There are a few counts of this clone. The chain carries TRBV29-1 and TRBJ2-7; 10 bases are shared with TRBD1. Germline values: CDR1 SQVTM, CDR2 ANQGSEA. CDR3 length: 14 residues. The V segment lost 3 bases and the J segment 5 bases; nucleotides outside the gene matches: 7. The CDR3 spells CSVERDRGIDEQYF. The CDR3 nucleotides read TGCAGCGTTGAGCGGGACAGGGGAATTGACGAGCAGTACTTC.

The chain combines TRBV10-3 with TRBJ2-1; TRBD2 matches 12 bases. The germline V gene has CDR1 ENHRY and CDR2 SYGVKD. This CDR3 is 16 amino acids long. V trimming: 0 bases; J trimming: 8 bases; junction bases outside the gene matches: 5. The CDR3 protein is CAISESTSGSRDEQFF. CDR3 DNA sequence: TGTGCCATCAGTGAGTCGACTAGCGGGAGTAGGGATGAGCAGTTCTTC.

The chain carries TRBV29-1 and TRBJ2-7, with 11 bases matching TRBD2. The CDR3 loop spans 13 amino acids. With 6 bases clipped from V and 2 bases from J, the junction kept 3 bases outside the gene matches. Germline V lookup: CDR1 SQVTM, CDR2 ANQGSEA. The DNA for the CDR3 is TGCAGCGTCGTACTAGCGGGAGCCTACGAGCAGTACTTC. As protein: CSVVLAGAYEQYF.

This clone has a handful of counts. The genes are TRBV7-2 and TRBJ2-2; D is perhaps TRBD1 (5 bases). Trimming removed 3 bases at V and 2 bases at J, with 10 bases between. The CDR3 covers 15 residues. Germline V gives CDR1 SGHTA, CDR2 FQGNSA. Here the CDR3 reads CASSFTTENTGELFF. DNA for the CDR3: TGTGCCAGCAGCTTCACGACAGAAAACACCGGGGAGCTGTTTTTT. The complete variable domain, with remaining parts taken from reference TRBV7-2 and TRBJ2-2, reads GAGVSQSPSNKVTEKGKDVELRCDPISGHTALYWYRQSLGQGLEFLIYFQGNSAPDKSGLPSDRFSAERTGGSVSTLTIQRTQQEDSAVYLCASSFTTENTGELFFGEGSRLTVL.

The V call is TRBV6-1, the J call TRBJ2-2; D unclear. The CDR3 runs 16 residues. V shed 0 bases and J shed 0 bases, with 8 bases lying between them. CDR1 is MNHNS, CDR2 SASEGT, per germline. DNA of the CDR3: TGTGCCAGCAGTGAAGCGGCCTTATCGAACACCGGGGAGCTGTTTTTT. This translates into CASSEAALSNTGELFF.

This clone has only a few counts. The CDR3 DNA reads as TGTGCCAGCAGTTCTCAACAGGCCTACGAGCAGTACGTC. Encoded protein: CASSSQQAYEQYV. The gene calls are TRBV28 and TRBJ2-7; perhaps TRBD1 as D (5 bases). Germline CDR1 reads MDHEN; CDR2 reads SYDVKM. V was cut by 4 bases and J by 2 bases, with 9 bases left in between. The CDR3 spans 13 residues.

The chain uses TRBV30 and TRBJ1-2, with unresolved D. Germline values: CDR1 GTSNPN, CDR2 SVGIG (reference sequence). Trimming removed 2 bases at V and 8 bases at J, with 15 bases between. This CDR3 has 13 amino acids. CDR3 coding DNA: TGTGCCTGGAGTACCTTTGGGGAGGAGGGCTACACCTTC. This codes for CAWSTFGEEGYTF.

The V gene is TRBV27, the J gene TRBJ1-1; TRBD1 is a possible D gene (6 bases). Germline V gene sequence: CDR1 MNHEY, CDR2 SMNVEV (reference sequence). With 7 bases removed from V and 3 bases from J, the gap between germline ends came to 15 bases. This CDR3 comprises 14 residues. DNA for the CDR3: TGTGCCAGCACCAAAGGGGGGAGGGACACTGAAGCTTTCTTT. This gives the protein CASTKGGRDTEAFF.

The gene calls are TRBV30 and TRBJ1-5; D might be TRBD1 (5 bases). The length of the CDR3 is 12 residues. CDR1 is GTSNPN, CDR2 SVGIG, per germline (reference sequence). With 2 bases removed from V and 6 bases from J, the gap between germline ends came to 8 bases. The DNA for the CDR3 is TGTGCCTGGAGTCATACAGGTCAGCCCCAGCATTTT. Translation gives CAWSHTGQPQHF.

About this clone: Within the sample, other DNA sequences also encode this same CDR3. The chain couples TRBV18 to TRBJ1-5, with TRBD1 identical over 8 bases. The CDR3 extends over 14 amino acids. Germline CDR1 and CDR2: KGHSH and LQKENI. With 5 bases clipped from V and 0 bases from J, the junction kept 0 bases outside the gene matches. The CDR3, as DNA: TGTGCCAGCTCAGGACAGGGTAGCAATCAGCCCCAGCATTTT. It specifies CASSGQGSNQPQHF.

This clone was seen a handful of times. The gene calls are TRBV18 and TRBJ2-2; D may be TRBD1 (6 bases). The V end lost 9 bases, the J end lost 0 bases, and 11 bases lay between the germline ends. Per germline, CDR1 KGHSH and CDR2 LQKENI. The CDR3 consists of 14 residues. The CDR3 spells CASSDRSNTGELFF. The CDR3 DNA sequence: TGTGCCAGTTCAGACAGGTCGAACACCGGGGAGCTGTTTTTT.

This clone was seen a few times. The chain combines TRBV2 with TRBJ1-1; no firm D call. CDR3 size: 13 residues. Trimming left V 2 bases short and J 1 base short, with 5 bases between. Per germline, CDR1 SNHLY and CDR2 FYNNEI. The CDR3 loop reads CASSELPNTEAFF. CDR3 coding DNA: TGTGCCAGCAGTGAACTCCCGAACACTGAAGCTTTCTTT.

This sequence joins TRBV30 and TRBJ1-1; weak D call: TRBD1 (6 bases). This CDR3 spans 13 amino acids. V dropped 2 bases and J dropped 1 base, with 8 bases sitting between them. Per the germline V gene, CDR1 is GTSNPN and CDR2 is SVGIG (reference sequence). The CDR3 coding sequence is TGTGCCTGGAGTAGCAGGGGGAACACTGAAGCTTTCTTT. Its translation is CAWSSRGNTEAFF.

The J gene is TRBJ1-5, the V gene TRBV2, with TRBD1 identical over 10 bases. J was trimmed by 1 base and V by 10 bases; bases with no gene match: 1. This CDR3 comprises 13 residues. In germline, CDR1 is SNHLY, CDR2 FYNNEI. CDR3: CATGQGSNQPQHF. Here the CDR3 DNA reads TGTGCCACGGGACAGGGGAGCAATCAGCCCCAGCATTTT.

This clone has just a few counts. The gene calls are TRBV14 and TRBJ2-5; 7 nucleotides agree with TRBD2. V dropped 1 base and J dropped 4; count of bases not matched to a gene: 0. The CDR3 is 13 residues long. Germline V gene data show CDR1 as SGHDN and CDR2 as FVKESK. In DNA form, the CDR3 reads TGTGCCAGCAGCCAAGGGGGGGGAGAGACCCAGTACTTC. It translates to CASSQGGGETQYF.

The CDR3 reads CASSYRTGSEAFF. The CDR3 bases are TGTGCCAGCAGTTACAGGACAGGGTCTGAAGCTTTCTTT. The gene calls are TRBV6-5 and TRBJ1-1; 8 nucleotides agree with TRBD1. CDR1 is MNHEY and CDR2 is SVGAGI in the germline V gene. V gave up 2 bases and J gave up 6 bases; unmatched junction bases: 2. The CDR3 contains 13 residues.

This clone has only a few counts. The chain has TRBV30 and TRBJ1-2, with a possible D match to TRBD1 (5 bases). V lost 3 bases and J 2 bases, leaving 16 bases between the germline ends. This CDR3 is 15 amino acids long. From germline, CDR1 is GTSNPN and CDR2 SVGIG (reference sequence). CDR3 sequence reads: CAWRVGTRGNYGYTF. DNA of the CDR3: TGTGCCTGGAGGGTCGGGACTAGGGGCAACTATGGCTACACCTTC.

The rearrangement uses TRBV9 and TRBJ2-1; 7 bases line up with TRBD1. V was pared by 4 bases and J by 2 bases, with 6 bases of the junction left unmatched. The germline V gene has CDR1 SGDLS and CDR2 YYNGEE. This CDR3 comprises 15 residues. The CDR3 nucleotides read TGTGCCAGCAGCCCCCGACAGGGTCCCTACAATGAGCAGTTCTTC. This sequence encodes CASSPRQGPYNEQFF.

The DNA of the CDR3 is TGTGCCAGCACACAGGGGGTGGCCTACAATGAGCAGTTCTTC. It is translated as CASTQGVAYNEQFF. The chain joins TRBV19 to TRBJ2-1; 8 bases match TRBD1. Germline CDR1 LNHDA, CDR2 SQIVND (reference sequence). With V trimmed by 9 bases and J by 2 bases, 6 bases remained unmatched. The CDR3 sequence is 14 residues long.

This clone was seen more than once but under ten times. The chain couples TRBV18 to TRBJ2-2; 7 bases line up with TRBD1. CDR1 KGHSH and CDR2 LQKENI come from the germline V gene. CDR3 length equals 15 residues. The J segment lost 6 bases and the V segment lost 1 base, leaving 5 bases of the junction unmatched. The CDR3 bases are TGTGCCAGCTCACCACGGGCTACAGGGGCCGGGGAGCTGTTTTTT. This encodes CASSPRATGAGELFF.